This T cell receptor (beta chain) originates from a study of cytomegalovirus exposure and HLA in healthy donors. Study results and caveats: A likely sequencing artifact accounted for one observed cluster of highly shared sequence variants. Specificity for CMV antigens was confirmed in vitro for a few of the CMV-associated chains.

V was trimmed by 0 bases and J by 1 base, leaving 24 bases between them. The length of the CDR3 is 20 residues. Germline loops: CDR1 SGHAT, CDR2 FQNNGV. PCR was performed using 60 Vbeta and 13 Jbeta primers. Measured with immunoSEQ multiplex PCR; TCRdb has only the in-frame clones, and not every one. The data hold roughly 130,000 clones, with more than 70% observed a single time. A word on this clone: No antigen is known for it.

This chain links TRBV11-2 with TRBJ1-1; D gene unclear. The sequence came from a human donor in good health. The sample taken for sequencing was PBMCs. CDR3 residues: CASSLDVVVPFTPQNTEAFF. CDR3 bases: TGTGCCAGCAGCTTAGACGTGGTGGTCCCTTTTACACCCCAGAACACTGAAGCTTTCTTT. The complete variable domain, with remaining parts taken from reference TRBV11-2 and TRBJ1-1, reads EAGVAQSPRYKIIEKRQSVAFWCNPISGHATLYWYQQILGQGPKLLIQFQNNGVVDDSQLPKDRFSAERLKGVDSTLKIQPAKLEDSAVYLCASSLDVVVPFTPQNTEAFFGQGTRLTVV.